Listed below are T cell receptor beta chains from one sample, sequenced in a study of regulatory T cells in long-lasting Graves disease. From the multiplex PCR reads, TCRdb called clonotypes with MiXCR, one entry per CDR3 protein. Among 250,000 to 300,000 distinct CDR3 sequences listed, about 20% were seen once. The same data also contributed to another study, on T cells in Graves' hyperthyroidism and ophthalmopathy.

The sample consisted of peripheral blood mononuclear cells (PBMCs), taken at new diagnosis, from a patient treated with antithyroid drugs. The receptors were sampled from a woman younger than 45 with Graves disease. Each CDR3 is given without its conserved first and last residue. D genes are given only for firm matches.

>TRBJ2-7|TRBV2|NA
ASSGRDRSYEQY
>TRBJ1-4|TRBV9|NA
ASSPSSRPREKLF
>TRBJ1-1|TRBV10-3|TRBD1
AIRGQTNTEAF
>TRBJ1-1|TRBV11-3|NA
ASSLSRASTEAF
>TRBJ2-7|TRBV12-3/TRBV12-4|NA
ASSKGPSYEQY
>TRBJ1-4|TRBV7-9|NA
ASSSGTGTPNEKLF
>TRBJ2-3|TRBV20-1|TRBD1
SAPNRGRATTDTQY
>TRBJ1-6|TRBV6-2/TRBV6-3|TRBD1
ASRITGTGISPLH
>TRBJ2-2|TRBV10-2|TRBD2
ASALRGLAGGTGELF
>TRBJ1-2|TRBV19|NA
ASSTRTDIGPGDYGYT
>TRBJ1-1|TRBV10-3|NA
AISGSGTPSEAF
>TRBJ2-5|TRBV6-2/TRBV6-3|NA
ASSLGHQGETQY
>TRBJ2-1|TRBV18|TRBD2
ASSLPVAGGSYNEQF
>TRBJ1-2|TRBV19|TRBD1
ASRGDREELGYT
>TRBJ2-3|TRBV7-2|TRBD1
ASSVDRGPPDTQY
>TRBJ2-7|TRBV19|NA
ASSIERGSSYEQH
>TRBJ2-7|TRBV20-1|TRBD1
SARSRGRGLAYEQY
>TRBJ2-7|TRBV7-4|NA
ASSYPTGTPYEQY
>TRBJ2-1|TRBV7-9|TRBD1
ASSPRAGQDNEQF
>TRBJ2-5|TRBV18|TRBD2
ASSPGLAAETQY
>TRBJ1-2|TRBV20-1|NA
SATWIGPDGYT
>TRBJ2-3|TRBV3-1|NA
ASSQGWGSGRDTQY
>TRBJ1-2|TRBV10-3|NA
AIGPGEAYGYT
>TRBJ2-5|TRBV2|NA
ASSGQGYETQY
>TRBJ2-5|TRBV6-2/TRBV6-3|NA
ASSYSSLEYQETQY
>TRBJ1-5|TRBV19|NA
ASSTQSRVQPQH
>TRBJ1-4|TRBV9|NA
ASSPQGGATNEKLF
>TRBJ1-6|TRBV6-1|NA
ASSETRVWDSPLH
>TRBJ2-7|TRBV20-1|NA
SARGGTKHEQY
>TRBJ2-3|TRBV3-1|NA
ASSTPGRTDTQY
>TRBJ2-5|TRBV2|NA
ACEDGVDKETQY
>TRBJ1-5|TRBV7-8|NA
ASSLSPSGNQPQH
>TRBJ2-2|TRBV18|TRBD1
ASYPQGQGNTGELF
>TRBJ1-2|TRBV5-1|NA
ASSPGGQGDGYT
>TRBJ1-5|TRBV11-2|NA
ASSRTYNQPQH
>TRBJ1-5|TRBV7-2|TRBD1
ASSPGGPLSNQPQH
>TRBJ2-7|TRBV12-3/TRBV12-4|TRBD2
ASRSLAGGSPYEQY
>TRBJ2-2|TRBV7-8|NA
ASSVRQAMNTGELF
>TRBJ1-2|TRBV5-1|TRBD1
ASRLGTGVGYGYT
>TRBJ2-5|TRBV9|TRBD2
ASSVRIGAGGETQY
>TRBJ2-7|TRBV4-1|NA
ASSQGEVSYEQY
>TRBJ1-1|TRBV2|NA
ASSEFSTEAF
>TRBJ2-4|TRBV2|NA
ASMILAKNIQY
>TRBJ1-6|TRBV6-4|NA
ASTGPPHRFLWGYNSPLH
>TRBJ2-3|TRBV10-2|NA
ASSESEAAGTQY
>TRBJ2-1|TRBV11-2|TRBD2
ASSLETASGGYNEQF
>TRBJ1-3|TRBV5-6|NA
ASSLVGTHDGNTIY
>TRBJ2-6|TRBV12-3/TRBV12-4|NA
ASSLGSRSGANVLT
>TRBJ1-2|TRBV6-5|NA
ASSYLNYGYT